This T cell receptor beta chain was sequenced in a study of PD-L1 blockade in urothelial cancer. About the study: Dosed intravenously at 1,200 mg every 3 weeks, atezolizumab was initiated by patients at some point between 2013 and 2014. Blood was evaluated 3 weeks (second dose) and 6 weeks after therapy began.

Repertoires were generated with immunoSEQ multiplex PCR, while TCRdb's copy carries only in-frame clones and drops some. In the table there are around 27,000 clones, roughly 80% of which are singletons. V shed 1 base and J shed 4 bases, with 16 bases lying between them. Germline V gene data show CDR1 as SNHLY and CDR2 as FYNNEI. CDR3 size: 16 residues. All patients carried locally advanced or metastatic urothelial carcinoma. Patients each gave 1 to 8 samples, pretreatment and on-treatment. The sample was PBMCs, taken around atezolizumab (anti-PD-L1) treatment. This chain uses TRBV2 with TRBJ1-2, with D maybe TRBD1 (6 bases). This receptor was identified in a man in his fifties with urothelial cancer. The DNA for the CDR3 is TGTGCCAGCAGTGAAGGAGGGGGACGGACCACCTATGGCTACACCTTC. This codes for CASSEGGGRTTYGYTF.